This entry lists 30 T cell receptor beta chains sequenced from one sample in a study of early stage breast cancer tumors. The method was immunoSEQ multiplex PCR; TCRdb's version includes in-frame clones alone and lacks a portion of them. This sample has thousands of clones, with 70% found just once. The sequenced sample consisted of breast tumor tissue. The receptor set was obtained from a person in their sixties or seventies with breast cancer.

The J gene is TRBJ1-1, the V gene TRBV7-8; a possible D gene is TRBD1 (6 bases). This CDR3 region has 14 residues. The V end was cut by 5 bases, the J end by 0 bases, with 10 bases between. The germline V gene has CDR1 SGHVS and CDR2 FQNEAQ. CDR3 residues: CASSEQGMNTEAFF. The CDR3 DNA is TGTGCCAGCAGCGAACAGGGAATGAACACTGAAGCTTTCTTT.

V is TRBV5-1 and J is TRBJ2-1, with no clear D. V was trimmed by 4 bases and J by 7 bases, leaving 6 bases between them. The CDR3 consists of 11 residues. Germline V gene data show CDR1 as SGHRS and CDR2 as YFSETQ. The CDR3 sequence is CASSLINEQFF. CDR3 nucleotide sequence: TGCGCCAGCAGCCTAATAAATGAGCAGTTCTTC.

The CDR3 nucleotides read TGTGCCAGTAGCTATGCGGGGGGGTTCCAAGAGACCCAGTACTTC. Its translation is CASSYAGGFQETQYF. The rearrangement joins TRBV19 to TRBJ2-5; TRBD2 agrees at 9 bases. CDR1 LNHDA and CDR2 SQIVND come from the germline V gene (reference sequence). There are 15 residues in the CDR3. V gave up 6 bases and J gave up 1 base; unmatched junction bases: 6.

The chain recombines TRBV30 with TRBJ1-6; weak D call: TRBD1 (6 bases). V was trimmed by 2 bases and J by 10 bases, leaving 12 bases between them. Germline V gene data show CDR1 as GTSNPN and CDR2 as SVGIG (reference sequence). The CDR3 consists of 13 residues. CDR3 residues: CAWSRGSESPLHF. The CDR3, as DNA: TGTGCCTGGAGTAGGGGGAGCGAGTCACCCCTCCACTTT.

The gene calls are TRBV4-1 and TRBJ2-5; D ambiguous. Trimming took off 1 base at V and 4 bases at J, with 7 bases between the two ends. This CDR3 has 13 amino acids. The germline CDR1 and CDR2 sequences are MGHRA and YSYEKL. CDR3 residues: CASSQGVSETQYF. The CDR3 DNA reads as TGCGCCAGCAGCCAAGGGGTATCAGAGACCCAGTACTTC.

The rearrangement joins TRBV7-9 to TRBJ2-3; weak D call: TRBD1 (8 bases). The CDR3 has 13 amino acids. CDR1 and CDR2 from the germline V gene are SEHNR and FQNEAQ (reference sequence). V lost 7 bases, J lost 6 bases, and 14 bases lay in between. DNA of the CDR3: TGTGCCAGCAACAGGGGGGGTGCCGATACGCAGTATTTT. It translates to CASNRGGADTQYF.

This clone was counted between two and nine times. V is TRBV7-9 and J is TRBJ2-1; weak D call: TRBD2 (5 bases). Per germline, CDR1 SEHNR and CDR2 FQNEAQ (reference sequence). Trimming removed 4 bases at V and 15 bases at J, with 13 bases between. CDR3 size: 11 residues. CDR3 coding DNA: TGTGCCAGCAGCTCAGGACTCTTCCCGTTCTTC. Its translation is CASSSGLFPFF.

The chain links TRBV7-3 to TRBJ1-1, with D tentatively TRBD1 (5 bases). This CDR3 spans 14 amino acids. Germline CDR1 and CDR2: SGHTA and FQGTGA. V shed 2 bases and J shed 2 bases, with 9 bases lying between them. CDR3 in DNA: TGTGCCAGCAGCTTACAGGGTGGAAACACTGAAGCTTTCTTT. Protein sequence: CASSLQGGNTEAFF.

This clone was detected a few times. The rearrangement links TRBV5-1 to TRBJ1-2; TRBD1 agrees at 8 bases. The CDR3 is 15 amino acids. Germline trimming cut 5 bases from V and 5 bases from J; bases unmatched to any gene: 11. Germline CDR1 is SGHRS and CDR2 is YFSETQ. The CDR3 sequence: CASSSGQGGFYGYTF. The CDR3 DNA reads TGCGCCAGCAGTTCCGGACAGGGAGGTTTTTATGGCTACACCTTC.

The V and J genes are TRBV5-4 and TRBJ1-1; tentative D call: TRBD1 (6 bases). The V gene's germline CDR1 is SGHNT and CDR2 YYREEE (reference sequence). The CDR3 contains 13 residues. Trimming took off 4 bases at V and 1 base at J, with 8 bases between the two ends. CDR3 amino acids: CASSVDRNTEAFF. CDR3 coding DNA: TGTGCCAGCAGCGTGGACAGGAACACTGAAGCTTTCTTT.

This chain links TRBV6-1 with TRBJ2-1, with D possibly TRBD2 on 5 matching bases. The CDR3 consists of 15 residues. Germline-derived CDR1 and CDR2 are MNHNS and SASEGT. Trimming shortened V by 4 bases and J by 10 bases, and 20 bases separated the two germline ends. Here the CDR3 DNA reads TGTGCCAGCAGTGCGCCCGGACTCGGCACCATAGAGCAGTTCTTC. This encodes CASSAPGLGTIEQFF.

Only a few counts were recorded for this clone. The chain links TRBV15 to TRBJ1-3; no clear D. The CDR3 has 16 residues. Germline assignment: CDR1 LNHNV and CDR2 YYDKDF (reference sequence). Trimming shortened V by 1 base and J by 0 bases, and 10 bases separated the two germline ends. CDR3 loop: CATSRALGSSGNTIYF. The CDR3 nucleotides are TGTGCCACCAGCAGAGCCCTGGGGAGCTCTGGAAACACCATATATTTT.

The table lists this clone with a few counts. The chain uses TRBV5-4 and TRBJ2-7, with no clear D. The CDR3 sequence is 12 residues long. Germline V gene data show CDR1 as SGHNT and CDR2 as YYREEE (reference sequence). Trimming took 1 base from V and 3 from J, leaving 5 bases between them. The CDR3 DNA is TGTGCCAGCAGCTTGTGGGGCTACGAGCAGTACTTC. As protein: CASSLWGYEQYF.

This clone has just one count. The V gene is TRBV27, the J gene TRBJ2-5; 8 bases agree with TRBD1. Losses at the gene ends were 4 bases for V and 5 bases for J; bases not matched to a gene: 3. This CDR3 spans 13 amino acids. Germline-derived CDR1 and CDR2 are MNHEY and SMNVEV (reference sequence). This CDR3 is CASSSNRGETQYF. The CDR3 nucleotides are TGTGCCAGCAGTTCCAACAGGGGGGAGACCCAGTACTTC.

V and J are TRBV9 and TRBJ1-3, with 7 bases fitting TRBD1. Germline V gives CDR1 SGDLS, CDR2 YYNGEE. After removal of 3 bases from V and 4 bases from J, the junction contained 4 bases not matched to a gene. The CDR3 contains 14 residues. CDR3 sequence (DNA): TGTGCCAGCAGCGATGACAGGGCAGGAAACACCATATATTTT. Its translation is CASSDDRAGNTIYF.

This clone was seen once. V usage is TRBV5-1 and J usage is TRBJ2-5, with 7 bases that match TRBD1. J gave up 1 base and V 2 bases, and 2 bases lay outside the gene matches. The CDR3 has 14 amino acids. Germline V gives CDR1 SGHRS, CDR2 YFSETQ. The CDR3 nucleotides read TGCGCCAGCAGCTTACAGGGGCCCCAAGAGACCCAGTACTTC. Amino acid sequence: CASSLQGPQETQYF.

The chain couples TRBV28 to TRBJ2-5; TRBD1 agrees at 7 bases. The CDR3 length is 14 residues. V lost 4 bases and J lost 2; bases outside the gene matches: 4. Germline lookup yields CDR1 MDHEN and CDR2 SYDVKM. The CDR3 bases are TGTGCCAGCAGTTACTACAGGGGACAAGAGACCCAGTACTTC. It encodes CASSYYRGQETQYF. Full variable domain (rest looked up from reference TRBV28 and TRBJ2-5): DVKVTQSSRYLVKRTGEKVFLECVQDMDHENMFWYRQDPGLGLRLIYFSYDVKMKEKGDIPEGYSVSREKKERFSLILESASTNQTSMYLCASSYYRGQETQYFGPGTRLLVL.

This clone has only a few counts. The chain carries TRBV4-1 and TRBJ1-5, with 7 nucleotides matching TRBD1. The V gene's germline CDR1 is MGHRA and CDR2 YSYEKL. V shed 6 bases and J 5 bases; nucleotides not matched to a gene: 10. This CDR3 has 15 amino acids. The CDR3 loop is CASRDRFLGDQPQHF. The CDR3 bases are TGCGCCAGCAGGGACAGGTTTCTCGGGGATCAGCCCCAGCATTTT.

This clone was observed a few times. The V call is TRBV2, the J call TRBJ2-1, with no clear D. The length of the CDR3 is 11 residues. Trimming pared 5 bases from V and 7 bases from J, leaving 6 bases between. Germline CDR1 reads SNHLY; CDR2 reads FYNNEI. CDR3 coding DNA: TGTGCCAGCAGTTATTCAAATGAGCAGTTCTTC. This sequence encodes CASSYSNEQFF.

The V call is TRBV27, the J call TRBJ1-6; D perhaps matches TRBD1 (6 bases). The V gene lost 0 bases and the J gene lost 6 bases, with 12 bases spanning the gap. The CDR3 is made up of 16 amino acids. The germline V gene encodes CDR1 MNHEY and CDR2 SMNVEV (reference sequence). The chain's CDR3 is CASSLSGGAPNSPLHF. Here the CDR3 DNA reads TGTGCCAGCAGTTTATCAGGGGGGGCCCCTAATTCACCCCTCCACTTT.

This clone has a handful of counts. The V gene is TRBV6-5, the J gene TRBJ2-7; D perhaps matches TRBD1 (6 bases). Germline-derived CDR1 and CDR2 are MNHEY and SVGAGI. Trimming removed 4 bases at V and 1 base at J, with 11 bases between. The CDR3 spans 14 residues. In DNA, the CDR3 is TGTGCCAGCAGTTCTACAGGGTCATCCTACGAGCAGTACTTC. Protein: CASSSTGSSYEQYF.

This clone was recorded a few times. The rearrangement uses TRBV19 and TRBJ1-2; 10 nucleotides agree with TRBD1. Losses at the gene ends were 4 bases for V and 4 bases for J; bases not matched to a gene: 12. Germline CDR1 reads LNHDA; CDR2 reads SQIVND (reference sequence). The CDR3 runs to 17 residues. The CDR3 here is CASSTRGRTGGIYGYTF. The CDR3 coding sequence is TGTGCCAGTAGTACGAGGGGCCGGACAGGGGGGATCTATGGCTACACCTTC.

V usage is TRBV2 and J usage is TRBJ2-3; tentatively, D is TRBD2 (5 bases). This CDR3 is 11 amino acids long. Germline V lookup: CDR1 SNHLY, CDR2 FYNNEI. V shed 6 bases and J shed 8 bases, with 9 bases lying between them. The chain's CDR3 is CASSSGPTQYF. CDR3 sequence (DNA): TGTGCCAGCAGCAGCGGACCTACGCAGTATTTT.

The genes are TRBV5-1 and TRBJ2-3; D not resolved. This CDR3 is 15 amino acids long. Trimming left V 0 bases short and J 3 bases short, with 11 bases between. Per the germline V gene, CDR1 is SGHRS and CDR2 is YFSETQ. The CDR3 bases are TGCGCCAGCAGCTTGGTTGGGTTTTCGACAGATACGCAGTATTTT. Translating gives CASSLVGFSTDTQYF.

CDR3 region: CASGWGGIQPQHF. The CDR3 coding sequence is TGTGCTAGTGGTTGGGGGGGGATTCAGCCCCAGCATTTT. This rearrangement joins TRBV12-5 to TRBJ1-5; perhaps TRBD1 as D (5 bases). The CDR3 loop spans 13 amino acids. V was clipped by 4 bases and J by 6 bases, with 10 bases between them. The germline V gene has CDR1 LGHNT and CDR2 FRNRAP.

The chain recombines TRBV7-8 with TRBJ2-2; D gene ambiguous. Per germline, CDR1 SGHVS and CDR2 FQNEAQ. The CDR3 length is 12 residues. Trimming pared 3 bases from V and 5 bases from J, leaving 4 bases between. The CDR3 DNA is TGTGCCAGCAGCTTCAGAACCGGGGAGCTGTTTTTT. Protein: CASSFRTGELFF.

This clone turned up a few times. The chain links TRBV4-3 to TRBJ1-2; D is undetermined. Germline V gene lookup returns CDR1 LGHNA and CDR2 YSLEER. This CDR3 has 14 residues. V lost 1 base and J 4 bases, leaving 10 bases between the germline ends. CDR3: CASSQAGRGYGYTF. DNA of the CDR3: TGCGCCAGCAGCCAAGCCGGCCGGGGCTATGGCTACACCTTC.

The V gene is TRBV9, the J gene TRBJ2-5; a weak D match, TRBD2 (7 bases). The germline V and J ends were trimmed by 0 bases and 5 bases, with 11 bases remaining between them. Germline CDR1 reads SGDLS; CDR2 reads YYNGEE. CDR3 length: 14 amino acids. The chain's CDR3 is CASSVGGGVETQYF. CDR3 DNA sequence: TGTGCCAGCAGCGTAGGAGGGGGGGTGGAGACCCAGTACTTC.

This clone was seen more than once but under ten times. The chain is built from TRBV4-3 and TRBJ2-1; D unresolved. This CDR3 region has 16 residues. V lost 2 bases to trimming and J lost 1 base, with 12 bases between them. CDR1 is LGHNA, CDR2 YSLEER, per germline. In DNA form, the CDR3 reads TGCGCCAGCAGCCAAACTACCAGTGGGTCCTACAATGAGCAGTTCTTC. Translating gives CASSQTTSGSYNEQFF.

As DNA, the CDR3 is TGTGCCAGCCCTGGGACAGATAGCAATCAGCCCCAGCATTTT. Its protein product is CASPGTDSNQPQHF. The chain couples TRBV25-1 to TRBJ1-5; TRBD1 agrees at 7 bases. CDR1 is MGHDK, CDR2 SYGVNS, per germline. The trim removed 8 bases at V and 0 bases at J, leaving 4 bases unmatched. CDR3 length: 14 amino acids.